These 7 T cell receptor beta chains were all obtained from the same sample, sequenced in a study of blood T cells in healthy people across ages. Sample-barcoded 5' priming and a J-beta primer mix drove a second PCR of roughly 6 to 12 cycles. Each CDR3 protein gets one entry after TCRdb re-called the 5' RACE reads with MiXCR. The table records hundreds of thousands of distinct CDR3 sequences, 56% of them present only once. The sequencing input was blood. The receptors originated from a man in his forties in good health.

This clonotype was seen at least ten times. This sequence joins TRBV20-1 and TRBJ1-1, with 11 bases lining up with TRBD1. The junction had 1 base not matched to a gene; V was cut back by 4 bases and J by 3 bases. The CDR3 is 13 amino acids. Germline CDR1 reads DFQATT; CDR2 reads SNEGSKA (reference sequence). The CDR3 reads CSAKGQGDTEAFF. The DNA for the CDR3 is TGCAGTGCTAAGGGACAGGGGGACACTGAAGCTTTCTTT.

The chain carries TRBV29-1 and TRBJ2-5; no definite D call. Germline V gives CDR1 SQVTM, CDR2 ANQGSEA. With 4 bases removed from V and 11 bases from J, the gap between germline ends came to 23 bases. The CDR3 totals 14 residues. CDR3 sequence reads: CSVVLGISNNEQYF. The DNA for the CDR3 is TGCAGCGTTGTGCTGGGCATATCCAACAATGAGCAGTACTTC. Based on the CDR3 plus reference TRBV29-1 and TRBJ2-5, the full variable domain is SAVISQKPSRDICQRGTSLTIQCQVDSQVTMMFWYRQQPGQSLTLIATANQGSEATYESGFVIDKFPISRPNLTFSTLTVSNMSPEDSSIYLCSVVLGISNNEQYFGPGTRLLVL.

The chain recombines TRBV12-3 or TRBV12-4 with TRBJ2-7, with D possibly TRBD2 on 6 matching bases. Trimming removed 3 bases at V and 0 bases at J, with 12 bases between. CDR3 size: 15 residues. The CDR3 DNA is TGTGCCAGCAGTTTGGAGGGCAGGAGCTCCTACGAGCAGTACTTC. As protein: CASSLEGRSSYEQYF.

The chain couples TRBV29-1 to TRBJ2-7; D is perhaps TRBD1 (6 bases). Germline loops: CDR1 SQVTM, CDR2 ANQGSEA. The CDR3 totals 14 residues. Between the trimmed V and J ends, which lost 4 bases and 2 bases, there was a span of 15 bases. CDR3 nucleotides: TGCAGCGTTGGGGACAATCTCCGGACCTACGAGCAGTACTTC. Its protein is CSVGDNLRTYEQYF.

The gene calls are TRBV20-1 and TRBJ1-2; perhaps TRBD1 as D (5 bases). The CDR3 contains 15 residues. Trimming removed 0 bases from V and 4 bases from J, with 15 bases in between. CDR1 DFQATT and CDR2 SNEGSKA come from the germline V gene (reference sequence). As DNA, the CDR3 is TGCAGTGCTAGAGATCGTACGGACAACCTCTATGGCTACACCTTC. Its protein product is CSARDRTDNLYGYTF.

The gene calls are TRBV24-1 and TRBJ2-7; 13 nucleotides match TRBD2. This CDR3 spans 16 amino acids. Looked up from germline, CDR1 is KGHDR and CDR2 is SFDVKD. V lost 3 bases and J lost 6; bases outside the gene matches: 7. The CDR3 reads CATSDGLAGDFGEQYF. The CDR3, as DNA: TGTGCCACCAGTGATGGACTAGCGGGAGACTTCGGCGAGCAGTACTTC.

This rearrangement joins TRBV2 to TRBJ2-2; TRBD1 might be the D (5 bases). The germline V gene encodes CDR1 SNHLY and CDR2 FYNNEI. V was pared by 6 bases and J by 1 base, with 12 bases between. CDR3 length: 15 amino acids. The CDR3 DNA follows: TGTGCCAGCAGACCCGACAGATTGAACACCGGGGAGCTGTTTTTT. Its protein is CASRPDRLNTGELFF.